The T cell receptor beta chain under discussion was sequenced for a study of blood T cell repertoires in COVID-19. Sequenced by immunoSEQ multiplex PCR; TCRdb stores in-frame clones only, minus some. The sample has 490,000 or so clones, more than 85% seen once. This clone was observed a single time. Cohort 3 recovered donors had two negative PCRs, clearance, or symptom resolution. The CDR3 is 16 residues long. Trimming cost V 2 bases and J 3 bases, with 13 bases left between them. Germline CDR1 SNHLY, CDR2 FYNNEI. V usage is TRBV2 and J usage is TRBJ1-4; D uncertain. This clonotype was obtained from a woman aged 60 to 75 who had recovered from COVID-19. Sequencing was carried out using PBMCs or T cells enriched from blood (not recorded which). As DNA, the CDR3 is TGTGCCAGCAGTGAAAGAGGGCTTAATCCTAATGAAAAACTGTTTTTT. Translating it yields CASSERGLNPNEKLFF. Complete variable domain (other parts from reference TRBV2 and TRBJ1-4): EPEVTQTPSHQVTQMGQEVILRCVPISNHLYFYWYRQILGQKVEFLVSFYNNEISEKSEIFDDQFSVERPDGSNFTLKIRSTKLEDSAMYFCASSERGLNPNEKLFFGSGTQLSVL.